Sequencing of this T cell receptor beta chain was carried out in a study of blood T cell repertoires in COVID-19 (TCRdb year 2020). Regarding the study in general: The collaborator samples originated in the United States, Italy and Spain and spanned the acute and convalescent phases of COVID-19. The material from the prospective study consisted of cDNA or gDNA derived from T cells, B-cell-depleted T cells, or PBMCs. Subjects who had been exposed to COVID-19, were actively infected with it, or had recovered from it provided the deeply sampled blood TCRbeta repertoires that made up the dataset. The repertoires were made available in a free public database intended to serve as a resource for research on the immune response to SARS-CoV-2. The samples were drawn from two sources: the first 160 participants of the ongoing ImmuneRACE study, and 950 to 1,500 subjects contributed by 6 global collaborators. Nearly every sample came with metadata listing a de-identified subject ID, COVID-19 status, age in years and sex. Where available, HLA class I and class II types were taken from metadata supplied by the sample provider and were not determined by assay-based typing. Overall study results and their limits: The amount of clinical and demographic metadata varied by source and participant and was provided uncurated.

TCRbeta CDR3 regions were amplified from genomic DNA by means of the immunoSEQ Assay, a bias-controlled multiplex PCR. From the authors' description of their analysis: Within the assay, amplification of reference gene primers was used to estimate how many nucleated cells each sample contained. To quantify the absolute abundance of each unique TCRbeta CDR3 rearrangement, sequence reads were collapsed and filtered. For each sample, productive Simpson clonality was calculated as the square root of Simpson's diversity index across productive rearrangements. TCRdb carries this immuneACCESS record with in-frame sequences only. Its versions omit some clonotypes, under half of them owing to an unresolved V gene in the studies checked, with the rest unexplained. The V and J calls and clone size are taken from that table; D and trimming were inferred from the DNA. Present in this sample are some 120,000 clones, approximately 90% of which were seen just once. The top ten clonotypes cover 1.5% to 2% of the sample.

About this clone itself: Which antigen it targets is not known. Base qualities are not recorded, but no much larger clone differs from it by a single base.

From the cysteine through the phenylalanine, the CDR3 covers 16 amino acids. The read is trimmed to its CDR3 DNA, 48 bases read in frame from base 1. The germline V gene (reference sequence) supplies CDR1 WNHNN and CDR2 SYGVQD. Trimming leaves V shorter by 2 bases and J shorter by 2 bases, with the junction holding 7 bases beyond the gene matches. Each collaborating institution followed its own protocols to collect whole blood in K2EDTA tubes. For TCRbeta analysis, collaborators shipped samples in one of three forms: frozen whole blood, isolated PBMCs, or DNA extracted from either of those sample types.

This clonotype was sampled from a human donor with active COVID-19. The donor label of this sample is uncertain. The specimen sequenced was peripheral blood. The receptor chain draws on TRBV10-1 and TRBJ2-3, with TRBD2 identical over 7 junction bases. CDR3 loop: CASSEMSGENTDTQYF. The nucleotide sequence reads as follows: TGCGCCAGCAGTGAGATGAGCGGGGAGAACACAGATACGCAGTATTTT.